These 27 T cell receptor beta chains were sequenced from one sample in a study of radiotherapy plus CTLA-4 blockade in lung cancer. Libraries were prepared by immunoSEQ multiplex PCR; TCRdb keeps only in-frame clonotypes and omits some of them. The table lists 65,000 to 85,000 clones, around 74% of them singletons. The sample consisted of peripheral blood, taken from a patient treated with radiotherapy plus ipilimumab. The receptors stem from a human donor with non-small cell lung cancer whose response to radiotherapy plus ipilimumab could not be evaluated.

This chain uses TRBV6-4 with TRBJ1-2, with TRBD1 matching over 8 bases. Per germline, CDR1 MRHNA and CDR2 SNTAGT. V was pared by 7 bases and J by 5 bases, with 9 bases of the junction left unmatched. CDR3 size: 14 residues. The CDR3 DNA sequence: TGTGCCAGCATCCAGGACAGGGTAAAGTATGGCTACACCTTC. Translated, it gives CASIQDRVKYGYTF.

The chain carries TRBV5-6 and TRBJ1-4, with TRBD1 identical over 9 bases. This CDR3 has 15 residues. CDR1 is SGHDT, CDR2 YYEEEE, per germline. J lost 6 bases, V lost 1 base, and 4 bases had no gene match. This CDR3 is CASSLLQGADEKLFF. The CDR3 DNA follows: TGTGCCAGCAGCTTGCTACAGGGGGCGGATGAAAAACTGTTTTTT.

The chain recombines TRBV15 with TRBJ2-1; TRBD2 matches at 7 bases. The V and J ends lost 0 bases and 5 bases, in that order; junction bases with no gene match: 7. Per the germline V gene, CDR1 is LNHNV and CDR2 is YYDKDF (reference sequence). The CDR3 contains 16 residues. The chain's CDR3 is CATSRDRFGGDNEQFF. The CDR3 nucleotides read TGTGCCACCAGCAGAGATAGGTTTGGGGGGGACAATGAGCAGTTCTTC.

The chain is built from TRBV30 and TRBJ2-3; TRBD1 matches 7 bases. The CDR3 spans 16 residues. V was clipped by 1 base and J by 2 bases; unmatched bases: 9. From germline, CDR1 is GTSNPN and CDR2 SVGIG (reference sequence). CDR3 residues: CAWSAGTATITDTQYF. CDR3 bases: TGTGCCTGGAGTGCCGGGACAGCTACTATCACAGATACGCAGTATTTT.

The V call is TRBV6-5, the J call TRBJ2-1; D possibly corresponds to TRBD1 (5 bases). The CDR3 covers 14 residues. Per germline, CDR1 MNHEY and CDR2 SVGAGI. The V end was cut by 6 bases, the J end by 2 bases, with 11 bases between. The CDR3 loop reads CASRSQGAYNEQFF. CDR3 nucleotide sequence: TGTGCCAGCAGGTCCCAGGGCGCCTACAATGAGCAGTTCTTC.

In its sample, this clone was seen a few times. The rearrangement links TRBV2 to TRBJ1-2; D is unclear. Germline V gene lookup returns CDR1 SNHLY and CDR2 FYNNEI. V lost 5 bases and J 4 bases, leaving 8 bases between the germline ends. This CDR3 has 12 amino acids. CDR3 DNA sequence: TGTGCCAGCAGTCCCGGTGGCTATGGCTACACCTTC. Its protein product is CASSPGGYGYTF.

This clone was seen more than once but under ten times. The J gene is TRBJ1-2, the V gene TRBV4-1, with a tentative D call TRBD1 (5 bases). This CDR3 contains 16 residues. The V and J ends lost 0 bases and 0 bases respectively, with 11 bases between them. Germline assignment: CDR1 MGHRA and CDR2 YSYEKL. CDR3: CASSQEDRAPNYGYTF. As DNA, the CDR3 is TGCGCCAGCAGCCAAGAAGACAGAGCCCCTAACTATGGCTACACCTTC.

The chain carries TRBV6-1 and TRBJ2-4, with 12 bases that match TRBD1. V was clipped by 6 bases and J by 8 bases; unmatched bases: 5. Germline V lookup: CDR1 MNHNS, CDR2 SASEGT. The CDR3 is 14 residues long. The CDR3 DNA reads TGTGCCAGCAGCGGGACAGGGGGCGCGTACATTCAGTACTTC. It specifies CASSGTGGAYIQYF.

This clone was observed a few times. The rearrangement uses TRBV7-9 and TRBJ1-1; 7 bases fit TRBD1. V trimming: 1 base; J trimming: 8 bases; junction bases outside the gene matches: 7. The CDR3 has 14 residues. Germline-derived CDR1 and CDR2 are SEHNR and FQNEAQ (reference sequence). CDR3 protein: CASSLGTGWVEAFF. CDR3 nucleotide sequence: TGTGCCAGCAGCTTAGGGACAGGATGGGTCGAAGCTTTCTTT.

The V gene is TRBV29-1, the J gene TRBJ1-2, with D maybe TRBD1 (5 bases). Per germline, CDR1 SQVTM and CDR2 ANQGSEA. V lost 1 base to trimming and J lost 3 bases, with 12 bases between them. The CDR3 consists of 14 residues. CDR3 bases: TGCAGCGTTGAAGTTTCGGGGGGGGACTATGGCTACACCTTC. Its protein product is CSVEVSGGDYGYTF.

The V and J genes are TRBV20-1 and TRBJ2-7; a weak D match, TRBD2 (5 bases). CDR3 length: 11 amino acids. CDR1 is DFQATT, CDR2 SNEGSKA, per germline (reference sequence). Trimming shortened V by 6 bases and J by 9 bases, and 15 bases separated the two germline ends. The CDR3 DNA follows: TGCAGTGCCGAGACTGGGAGAAGGCAGTACTTC. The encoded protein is CSAETGRRQYF.

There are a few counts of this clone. The CDR3 is CASSLGRGNYEQYF. The CDR3 nucleotides read TGTGCCAGCAGCTTAGGGCGGGGTAATTACGAGCAGTACTTC. The chain joins TRBV7-9 to TRBJ2-7, with D possibly matching TRBD2 (6 bases). Germline V gene data show CDR1 as SEHNR and CDR2 as FQNEAQ (reference sequence). V lost 1 base to trimming and J lost 4 bases, with 11 bases between them. CDR3 length: 14 amino acids.

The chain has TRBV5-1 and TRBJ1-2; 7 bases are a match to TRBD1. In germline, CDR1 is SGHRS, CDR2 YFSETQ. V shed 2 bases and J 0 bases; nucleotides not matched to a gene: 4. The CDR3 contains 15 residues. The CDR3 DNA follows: TGCGCCAGCAGCTTTACAGGGGAGTCTAACTATGGCTACACCTTC. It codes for CASSFTGESNYGYTF.

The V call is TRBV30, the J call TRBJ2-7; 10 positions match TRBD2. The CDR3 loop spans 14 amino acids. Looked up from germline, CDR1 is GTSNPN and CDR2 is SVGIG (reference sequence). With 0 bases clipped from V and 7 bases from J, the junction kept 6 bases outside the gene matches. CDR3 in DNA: TGTGCCTGGAGTGTAGCTAGCGGGAGTGGGGAGCAGTACTTC. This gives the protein CAWSVASGSGEQYF.

The CDR3 protein is CASSPGTSDEQFF. The CDR3 DNA follows: TGTGCCAGCTCACCCGGGACTAGCGATGAGCAGTTCTTC. The chain recombines TRBV18 with TRBJ2-1; 10 bases agree with TRBD2. The junction had 1 base not matched to a gene; V was cut back by 3 bases and J by 8 bases. From germline, CDR1 is KGHSH and CDR2 LQKENI. The CDR3 is 13 residues long.

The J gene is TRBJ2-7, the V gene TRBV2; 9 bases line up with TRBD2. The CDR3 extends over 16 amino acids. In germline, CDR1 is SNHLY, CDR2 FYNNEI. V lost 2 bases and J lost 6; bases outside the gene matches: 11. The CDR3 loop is CASSEIGTSLEAEQYF. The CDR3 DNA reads TGTGCCAGCAGTGAAATTGGGACTAGCCTGGAGGCCGAGCAGTACTTC.

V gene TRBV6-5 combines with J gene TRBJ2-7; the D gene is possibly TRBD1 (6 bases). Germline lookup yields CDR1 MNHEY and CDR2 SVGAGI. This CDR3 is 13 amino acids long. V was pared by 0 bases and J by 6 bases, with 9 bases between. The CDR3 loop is CASSYSGAGEQYF. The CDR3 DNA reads TGTGCCAGCAGTTACTCGGGGGCGGGCGAGCAGTACTTC.

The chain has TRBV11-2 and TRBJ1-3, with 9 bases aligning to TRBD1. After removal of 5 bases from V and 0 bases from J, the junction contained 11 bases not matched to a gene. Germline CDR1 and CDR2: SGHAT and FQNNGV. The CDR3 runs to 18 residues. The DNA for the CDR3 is TGTGCCAGCAGCACGGGACAGGGAAACTTCGTCTCTGGAAACACCATATATTTT. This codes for CASSTGQGNFVSGNTIYF.

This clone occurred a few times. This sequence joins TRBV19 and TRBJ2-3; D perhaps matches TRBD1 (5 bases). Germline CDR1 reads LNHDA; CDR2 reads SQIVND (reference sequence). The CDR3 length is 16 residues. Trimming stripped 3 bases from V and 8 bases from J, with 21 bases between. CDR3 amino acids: CASSIDGHVGWGTQYF. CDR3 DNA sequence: TGTGCCAGTAGTATCGATGGACACGTAGGATGGGGTACGCAGTATTTT.

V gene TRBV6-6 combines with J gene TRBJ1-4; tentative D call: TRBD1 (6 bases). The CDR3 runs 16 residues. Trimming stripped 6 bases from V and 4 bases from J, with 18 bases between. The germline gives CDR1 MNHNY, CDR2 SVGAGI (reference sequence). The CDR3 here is CASRDPETGSNEKLFF. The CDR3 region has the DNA TGTGCCAGCAGGGATCCCGAGACAGGAAGTAATGAAAAACTGTTTTTT.

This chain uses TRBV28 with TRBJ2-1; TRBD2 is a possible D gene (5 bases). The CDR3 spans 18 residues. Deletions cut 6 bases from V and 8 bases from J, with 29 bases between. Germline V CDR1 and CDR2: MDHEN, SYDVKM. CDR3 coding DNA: TGTGCCAGCAGCCCCTATTGGGAGCCAAGGGAGAGTAGAGATGAGCAGTTCTTC. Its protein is CASSPYWEPRESRDEQFF.

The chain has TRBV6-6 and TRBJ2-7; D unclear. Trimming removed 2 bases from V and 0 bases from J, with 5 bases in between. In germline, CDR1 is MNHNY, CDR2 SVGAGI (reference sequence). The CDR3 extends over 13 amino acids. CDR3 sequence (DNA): TGTGCCAGCAGTTACGTAGACTCCTACGAGCAGTACTTC. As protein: CASSYVDSYEQYF.

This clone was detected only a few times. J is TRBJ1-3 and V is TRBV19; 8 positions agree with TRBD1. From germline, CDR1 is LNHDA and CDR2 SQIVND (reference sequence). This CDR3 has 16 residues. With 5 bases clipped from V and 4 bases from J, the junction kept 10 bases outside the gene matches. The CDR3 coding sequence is TGTGCCAGTAGTCCCCCGGGACAGGATTCAGGAAACACCATATATTTT. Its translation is CASSPPGQDSGNTIYF.

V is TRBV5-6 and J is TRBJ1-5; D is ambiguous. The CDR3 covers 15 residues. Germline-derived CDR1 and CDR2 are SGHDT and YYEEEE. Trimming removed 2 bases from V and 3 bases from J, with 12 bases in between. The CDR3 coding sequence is TGTGCCAGCAGCTTCTTGGACGGGAACAATCAGCCCCAGCATTTT. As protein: CASSFLDGNNQPQHF.

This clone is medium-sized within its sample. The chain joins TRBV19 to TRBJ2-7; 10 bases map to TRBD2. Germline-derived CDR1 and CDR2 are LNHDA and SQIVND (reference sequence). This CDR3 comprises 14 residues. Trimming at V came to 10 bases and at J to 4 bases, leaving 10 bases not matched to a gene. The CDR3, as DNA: TGTGCCATCCGGCCTAGCGGGAGAACTTACGAGCAGTACTTC. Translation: CAIRPSGRTYEQYF.

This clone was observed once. CDR3 amino acids: CASSYRALNSPLHF. In DNA, the CDR3 is TGTGCCAGCAGTTACAGAGCTCTTAATTCACCCCTCCACTTT. This sequence joins TRBV6-5 and TRBJ1-6, with D unclear. This CDR3 comprises 14 residues. Germline lookup yields CDR1 MNHEY and CDR2 SVGAGI. The V and J ends lost 2 bases and 6 bases respectively, with 8 bases between them.

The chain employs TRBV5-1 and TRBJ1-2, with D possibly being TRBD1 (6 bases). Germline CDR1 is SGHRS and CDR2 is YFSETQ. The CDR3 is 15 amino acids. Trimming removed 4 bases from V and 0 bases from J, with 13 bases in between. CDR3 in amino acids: CASSPRTVANYGYTF. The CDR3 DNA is TGCGCCAGCAGCCCAAGGACAGTAGCTAACTATGGCTACACCTTC.